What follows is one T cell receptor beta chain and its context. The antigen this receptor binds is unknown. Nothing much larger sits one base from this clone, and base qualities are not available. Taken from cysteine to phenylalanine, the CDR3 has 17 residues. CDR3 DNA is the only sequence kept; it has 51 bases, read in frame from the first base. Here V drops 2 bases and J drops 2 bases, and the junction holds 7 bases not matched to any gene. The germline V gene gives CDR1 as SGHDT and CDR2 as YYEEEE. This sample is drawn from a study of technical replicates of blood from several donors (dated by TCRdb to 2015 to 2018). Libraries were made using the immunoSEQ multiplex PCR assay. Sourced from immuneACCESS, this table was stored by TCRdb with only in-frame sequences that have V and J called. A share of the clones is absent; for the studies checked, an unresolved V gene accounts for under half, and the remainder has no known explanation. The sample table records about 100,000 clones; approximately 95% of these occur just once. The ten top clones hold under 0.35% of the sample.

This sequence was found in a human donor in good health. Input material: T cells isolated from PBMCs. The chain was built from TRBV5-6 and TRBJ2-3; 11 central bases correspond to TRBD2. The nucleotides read TGTGCCAGCAGCTTTCTTCCTAGCGGGAGGTACACAGATACGCAGTATTTT. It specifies CASSFLPSGRYTDTQYF.